The 23 T cell receptor beta chains listed next were all sequenced from one sample in a study of vaccination and CD4 T cells after COVID-19. No antigen has been identified for these receptors. The treatment is: approximately 11-day PBMC culture with coronavirus spike peptide pools or control peptides (ViraFEST assay). An unexposed donor provided the CD4+ T cells, which were collected before the COVID-19 pandemic (2011-2018). An Oncomine TCR Beta short-read assay was used to sequence the DNA from cultured CD4+ T cells. After culture, CD4+ T cells served as the source for genomic DNA extraction. TCRdb independently ran MiXCR on the PCR reads; one entry per CDR3 protein. The data show thousands of distinct CDR3 sequences, with 41% seen just once and 30% to 35% held by the top ten. The material sequenced was CD4+ T cells from blood, cultured in vitro. The receptors stem from a human donor in good health.

Only a few counts were recorded for this clonotype. The rearrangement uses TRBV6-5 and TRBJ2-2; TRBD2 agrees at 12 bases. The CDR3 runs 16 residues. Germline V CDR1 and CDR2: MNHEY, SVGAGI. V was pared by 0 bases and J by 4 bases, with 0 bases of the junction left unmatched. The CDR3 nucleotides read TGTGCCAGCAGTTACTCGACTAGCGGGAGCACCGGGGAGCTGTTTTTT. The encoded protein is CASSYSTSGSTGELFF.

This clonotype was seen a handful of times. Sequence at one end of the junction differs from germline and may be a read error. This chain joins TRBV7-7 and TRBJ2-5; D is unresolved. This CDR3 has 13 residues. The germline gives CDR1 SSHAT, CDR2 FNYEAQ (reference sequence). Here the CDR3 reads CASSLSGDETQYF. DNA of the CDR3: TGTGCTAGCAGCTTATCAGGCGATGAGACCCAGTACTTC.

This sequence joins TRBV28 and TRBJ1-1; D remains ambiguous. Germline-derived CDR1 and CDR2 are MDHEN and SYDVKM. Trimming cost V 6 bases and J 5 bases, with 13 bases left between them. This CDR3 has 13 residues. CDR3 DNA sequence: TGTGCCAGCAGCTTGGGGTTTAAGACTGAAGCTTTCTTT. Protein product: CASSLGFKTEAFF.

This clonotype was counted a few times. J is TRBJ1-6 and V is TRBV10-3; D possibly corresponds to TRBD1 (6 bases). The V and J ends lost 8 bases and 6 bases respectively, with 11 bases between them. Germline CDR1 ENHRY, CDR2 SYGVKD. The CDR3 totals 13 residues. The CDR3 region is CAIHRDINSPLHF. The CDR3 nucleotides read TGTGCCATCCACCGGGACATTAATTCACCCCTCCACTTT.

This sequence joins TRBV28 and TRBJ1-2, with a tentative D call TRBD1 (5 bases). V was pared by 5 bases and J by 4 bases, with 14 bases between. Germline-derived CDR1 and CDR2 are MDHEN and SYDVKM. The CDR3 is 14 residues long. Written as DNA, the CDR3 is TGTGCCAGCAGTAAGGGCAGGGCCTCCTATGGCTACACCTTC. Protein sequence: CASSKGRASYGYTF.

This chain links TRBV6-2 or TRBV6-3 with TRBJ2-7, with D tentatively TRBD1 (7 bases). V was clipped by 5 bases and J by 3 bases, with 14 bases between them. This CDR3 is 14 amino acids long. Germline V gene lookup returns CDR1 MNHEY and CDR2 SVGEGT. CDR3 DNA: TGTGCCAGCAGTCCGGTCAGGGGGGACTACGAGCAGTACTTC. It codes for CASSPVRGDYEQYF.

This clonotype was found a few times. V gene TRBV20-1 combines with J gene TRBJ1-6; D remains ambiguous. The germline gives CDR1 DFQATT, CDR2 SNEGSKA (reference sequence). This CDR3 spans 17 amino acids. V shed 0 bases and J shed 6 bases, with 18 bases lying between them. CDR3 DNA: TGCAGTGCTAGAGATCAGTCCTTCGGGCCCCGTAATTCACCCCTCCACTTT. Translating gives CSARDQSFGPRNSPLHF.

This sequence joins TRBV15 and TRBJ2-5; TRBD2 matches 7 bases. The CDR3 is made up of 14 amino acids. Looked up from germline, CDR1 is LNHNV and CDR2 is YYDKDF (reference sequence). Losses at the gene ends were 4 bases for V and 3 bases for J; bases not matched to a gene: 5. The CDR3 spells CATSKGTNKETQYF. CDR3 coding DNA: TGTGCCACCAGCAAAGGGACTAACAAAGAGACCCAGTACTTC.

The chain employs TRBV11-2 and TRBJ2-1, with D tentatively TRBD1 (5 bases). V lost 0 bases, J lost 0 bases, and 18 bases lay in between. Germline V gene sequence: CDR1 SGHAT, CDR2 FQNNGV. The CDR3 is 19 amino acids. For the CDR3, the DNA is TGTGCCAGCAGCTTAGACTCAACGAAACAGGTTCGCTCCTACAATGAGCAGTTCTTC. As protein: CASSLDSTKQVRSYNEQFF.

This chain connects TRBV6-2 or TRBV6-3 to TRBJ1-1; D gene ambiguous. Germline assignment: CDR1 MNHEY and CDR2 SVGEGT. The germline V and J ends were trimmed by 7 bases and 0 bases, with 15 bases remaining between them. The CDR3 consists of 15 residues. CDR3 in DNA: TGTGCCAGCACTATCCCCCTCGGTATGAACACTGAAGCTTTCTTT. Residues: CASTIPLGMNTEAFF.

This clonotype was counted once. The chain links TRBV6-1 to TRBJ2-5, with D uncertain. This CDR3 region has 12 residues. Germline V gene sequence: CDR1 MNHNS, CDR2 SASEGT. V lost 7 bases to trimming and J lost 5 bases, with 11 bases between them. The CDR3 bases are TGTGCCAGCACGAAAATGGGTGAGACCCAGTACTTC. This sequence encodes CASTKMGETQYF.

This rearrangement joins TRBV6-2 or TRBV6-3 to TRBJ1-1, with D possibly being TRBD1 (5 bases). With 2 bases removed from V and 4 bases from J, the gap between germline ends came to 14 bases. The CDR3 loop spans 15 amino acids. The germline V gene has CDR1 MNHEY and CDR2 SVGEGT. CDR3 protein: CASSYSGGVITEAFF. CDR3 nucleotides: TGTGCCAGCAGTTACAGTGGAGGGGTTATCACTGAAGCTTTCTTT.

The chain carries TRBV7-2 and TRBJ1-5; tentatively, D is TRBD1 (6 bases). This CDR3 contains 15 residues. Germline V gives CDR1 SGHTA, CDR2 FQGNSA. V was pared by 5 bases and J by 5 bases, with 16 bases between. In DNA form, the CDR3 reads TGTGCCAGCAGCGTGCCCTCGACAGGTTATCAGCCCCAGCATTTT. As protein: CASSVPSTGYQPQHF.

This clonotype rates as medium-sized. The chain links TRBV7-8 to TRBJ2-7, with 8 bases lining up with TRBD1. CDR1 and CDR2 (germline): SGHVS, FQNEAQ. The junction had 9 bases not matched to a gene; V was cut back by 5 bases and J by 0 bases. CDR3 size: 16 residues. CDR3 in amino acids: CASSPGTGRSSYEQYF. In DNA, the CDR3 is TGTGCCAGCAGCCCCGGGACAGGTAGGAGCTCCTACGAGCAGTACTTC.

The rearrangement links TRBV29-1 to TRBJ1-1; tentative D call: TRBD1 (6 bases). V lost 8 bases to trimming and J lost 1 base, with 11 bases between them. Germline V gene sequence: CDR1 SQVTM, CDR2 ANQGSEA. The CDR3 covers 12 residues. In nucleotides, the CDR3 is TGCAGCTTCCAGGACAGGAACACTGAAGCTTTCTTT. Translating it yields CSFQDRNTEAFF.

About this clonotype itself: An end of the junction does not agree with germline; a read error may underlie this. The genes are TRBV20-1 and TRBJ2-3; D unresolved. Germline CDR1 is DFQATT and CDR2 is SNEGSKA (reference sequence). This CDR3 comprises 11 residues. CDR3 region: CSARVFSSQTF. The CDR3 DNA sequence: TGCAGTGCTAGAGTTTTTTCTAGTCAAACCTTT.

The chain links TRBV27 to TRBJ2-1; TRBD2 might be the D (5 bases). The germline V and J ends were trimmed by 6 bases and 6 bases, with 12 bases remaining between them. The germline V gene has CDR1 MNHEY and CDR2 SMNVEV (reference sequence). The CDR3 is 13 amino acids. CDR3 coding DNA: TGTGCCAGCAGGGGGAGACTGTTCAATGAGCAGTTCTTC. Translated: CASRGRLFNEQFF.

There are a few counts of this clonotype. The chain uses TRBV6-1 and TRBJ1-1, with 7 bases fitting TRBD1. Per germline, CDR1 MNHNS and CDR2 SASEGT. Trimming took 6 bases from V and 3 from J; bases not matched to a gene: 4. The CDR3 runs 13 residues. This chain's CDR3 is CASRNTGDTEAFF. The CDR3, as DNA: TGTGCCAGCAGAAACACAGGGGACACTGAAGCTTTCTTT.

V and J are TRBV6-5 and TRBJ2-1, with TRBD2 as a possible D gene (6 bases). The germline CDR1 and CDR2 sequences are MNHEY and SVGAGI. The CDR3 has 14 residues. Trimming left V 4 bases short and J 9 bases short, with 16 bases between. The CDR3 coding sequence is TGTGCCAGCAGTTCGTCAGCTGCGGGAAGTGAGCAGTTCTTC. It translates to CASSSSAAGSEQFF.

This clonotype was picked up a small number of times. The chain employs TRBV27 and TRBJ1-5, with D hard to call. Germline CDR1 MNHEY, CDR2 SMNVEV (reference sequence). This CDR3 is 16 amino acids long. Trimming left V 4 bases short and J 1 base short, with 14 bases between. In DNA form, the CDR3 reads TGTGCCAGCAGTTCAGTAGGCTCGGGAAGCAATCAGCCCCAGCATTTT. Its translation: CASSSVGSGSNQPQHF.

This chain links TRBV28 with TRBJ2-2; possibly TRBD1 or TRBD2 for D (5 bases each). V lost 1 base and J 7 bases, leaving 19 bases between the germline ends. CDR3 length: 17 residues. The germline gives CDR1 MDHEN, CDR2 SYDVKM. CDR3: CASSLLGSRPRGGELFF. Here the CDR3 DNA reads TGTGCCAGCAGTTTATTGGGTAGTCGTCCGAGGGGCGGGGAGCTGTTTTTT.

This chain connects TRBV20-1 to TRBJ1-2, with TRBD1 identical over 9 bases. CDR3 size: 14 residues. Germline values: CDR1 DFQATT, CDR2 SNEGSKA (reference sequence). The V and J ends lost 1 base and 5 bases, in that order; junction bases with no gene match: 5. DNA for the CDR3: TGCAGTGCTAGAGGTGACAGGGGGGGTTATGGCTACACCTTC. Encoded protein: CSARGDRGGYGYTF.

This clonotype was picked up a small number of times. The gene calls are TRBV20-1 and TRBJ2-2, with a weak D call TRBD2 (5 bases). Germline CDR1 reads DFQATT; CDR2 reads SNEGSKA (reference sequence). V dropped 3 bases and J dropped 6 bases, with 8 bases sitting between them. There are 12 residues in the CDR3. The CDR3 is CSASRESGELFF. As DNA, the CDR3 is TGCAGTGCTAGTCGGGAATCCGGGGAGCTGTTTTTT.